The source of this TCR beta chain is a study of blood T cells in healthy people across ages. At the level of the study: About one barcoded beta molecule per two T cells was the capture yield of template switching.

Alongside a J-beta primer mix, a sample-barcoded 5' primer served in a second PCR lasting roughly 6 to 12 cycles. TCRdb re-called the 5' RACE reads through MiXCR, storing one row per CDR3 protein. The table records over a million distinct CDR3 sequences, under 45% of them present only once. Per sample, extraction of total RNA gave at least 5.5 micrograms in every case. Notes on the study in general: Any changes in expanded clonotypes were possibly confounded, as donor CMV status remained unknown.

About this clonotype itself: Its antigen is not identified.

The clonotype comes from a woman aged 55-70 years in good health. The source material was blood.

For the CDR3, the DNA is TGCAGCGTTGACCACTTGGGTTCCTACAATGAGCAGTTCTTC. Translating gives CSVDHLGSYNEQFF. The V and J genes are TRBV29-1 and TRBJ2-1; D uncertain. The CDR3 loop spans 14 amino acids. Germline assignment: CDR1 SQVTM and CDR2 ANQGSEA. V was trimmed by 3 bases and J by 1 base, leaving 10 bases between them.